Listed below are T cell receptor beta chains from one sample, sequenced in a study of shared clonotypes between healthy human individuals. Clones were read by immunoSEQ multiplex PCR, and TCRdb kept only the in-frame ones, dropping some. The table shows hundreds of thousands of clones, with about 96% occurring only once. Input material: naive CD4+ T cells sorted from blood. The source is a woman in her thirties in good health. CDR3s include the opening cysteine and the closing phenylalanine or tryptophan. The order of the fields is clone size, D gene, V gene, J gene, CDR3 DNA, CDR3 protein. A D gene is named only where the DNA matches it firmly. Rows give clone size only sometimes, using once, few, many, or a class for an expanded clone.

abundance: -; d_gene: -; v_gene: TRBV27; j_gene: TRBJ2-5; CDR3nt: TGTGCCAGCAGTCCCGATTGGGGGGATCTCGAGACCCAGTACTTC; CDR3aa: CASSPDWGDLETQYF
abundance: -; d_gene: TRBD1; v_gene: TRBV27; j_gene: TRBJ1-1; CDR3nt: TGTGCCAGCAGACCTTCAGGGGGCACTGAAGCTTTCTTT; CDR3aa: CASRPSGGTEAFF
abundance: -; d_gene: -; v_gene: TRBV6-5; j_gene: TRBJ2-7; CDR3nt: TGTGCCAGCAGTTCCCACCCCGAGAGCGAGCAGTACTTC; CDR3aa: CASSSHPESEQYF
abundance: -; d_gene: -; v_gene: TRBV5-1; j_gene: TRBJ2-3; CDR3nt: TGCGCCAGCATGGAGGGGTCTGCCCACACAGATACGCAGTATTTT; CDR3aa: CASMEGSAHTDTQYF
abundance: -; d_gene: TRBD2; v_gene: TRBV2; j_gene: TRBJ2-1; CDR3nt: TGTGCCAGCTTACAAGGGGGACTAGCGGGTACGAGCTCCTACAATGAGCAGTTCTTC; CDR3aa: CASLQGGLAGTSSYNEQFF
abundance: -; d_gene: TRBD2; v_gene: TRBV6-6; j_gene: TRBJ2-7; CDR3nt: TGTGCCAGCAGTTTTACTAGCGGGGGGCCCTACGAGCAGTACTTC; CDR3aa: CASSFTSGGPYEQYF
abundance: -; d_gene: TRBD2; v_gene: TRBV29-1; j_gene: TRBJ2-7; CDR3nt: TGCAGCGTTGGCGGGGGGTCCTACGAGCAGTACTTC; CDR3aa: CSVGGGSYEQYF
abundance: -; d_gene: -; v_gene: TRBV4-1; j_gene: TRBJ1-2; CDR3nt: TGCGCCAGCAGCCAACCGCCCTCAGGGGACTATGGCTACACCTTC; CDR3aa: CASSQPPSGDYGYTF
abundance: -; d_gene: -; v_gene: TRBV11-3; j_gene: TRBJ2-7; CDR3nt: TGTGCCAGCAGCCCCAGCGCGAGCTCCTACGAGCAGTACTTC; CDR3aa: CASSPSASSYEQYF
abundance: -; d_gene: -; v_gene: TRBV5-4; j_gene: TRBJ1-6; CDR3nt: TGTGCCAGCAGCTTGGACAGGAATAATTCACCCCTCCACTTT; CDR3aa: CASSLDRNNSPLHF
abundance: -; d_gene: -; v_gene: TRBV7-9; j_gene: TRBJ1-2; CDR3nt: TGTGCCAGCAGCCCGCGCCCGGACACCTATGGCTACACCTTC; CDR3aa: CASSPRPDTYGYTF
abundance: -; d_gene: -; v_gene: TRBV28; j_gene: TRBJ2-4; CDR3nt: TGTGCCAGCAGTCCCGGATTCTTAGCCAAAAACATTCAGTACTTC; CDR3aa: CASSPGFLAKNIQYF
abundance: -; d_gene: -; v_gene: TRBV7-2; j_gene: TRBJ1-3; CDR3nt: TGTGCCAGCAGCTTATATGCGGGCCTCATCTCTGGAAACACCATATATTTT; CDR3aa: CASSLYAGLISGNTIYF
abundance: -; d_gene: TRBD2; v_gene: TRBV7-3; j_gene: TRBJ2-3; CDR3nt: TGTGCCAGCAGTATAGCGGGAGCCCCAGATACGCAGTATTTT; CDR3aa: CASSIAGAPDTQYF
abundance: -; d_gene: -; v_gene: TRBV29-1; j_gene: TRBJ2-7; CDR3nt: TGCAGCGTTGTTAGCGTGTATCACCAGGGAGCCTACGAGCAGTACTTC; CDR3aa: CSVVSVYHQGAYEQYF
abundance: -; d_gene: -; v_gene: TRBV30; j_gene: TRBJ2-7; CDR3nt: TGTGCCTGGGGAGGGGCAGGTTGGCTTTACGAGCAGTACTTC; CDR3aa: CAWGGAGWLYEQYF
abundance: -; d_gene: -; v_gene: TRBV20-1; j_gene: TRBJ2-1; CDR3nt: TGCAGTGCTGGCACCGGTAATGAGCAGTTCTTC; CDR3aa: CSAGTGNEQFF
abundance: once; d_gene: TRBD2; v_gene: TRBV7-8; j_gene: TRBJ2-5; CDR3nt: TGTGCCAGCAGGCCGGGGGGGGAGACCCAGTACTTC; CDR3aa: CASRPGGETQYF
abundance: -; d_gene: TRBD1; v_gene: TRBV28; j_gene: TRBJ1-2; CDR3nt: TGTGCCAGCAGTTTGGAGGCGACAGGGGGCTATGGCTACACCTTC; CDR3aa: CASSLEATGGYGYTF
abundance: -; d_gene: TRBD2; v_gene: TRBV19; j_gene: TRBJ2-7; CDR3nt: TGTGCCAGTAGTTCTCTTCGAACTAGCGGGAGGTACGAGCAGTACTTC; CDR3aa: CASSSLRTSGRYEQYF
abundance: -; d_gene: TRBD1; v_gene: TRBV7-8; j_gene: TRBJ1-5; CDR3nt: TGTGCCAGCAGCTCCACTAGGACAGGGAGGTACCAGCCCCAGCATTTT; CDR3aa: CASSSTRTGRYQPQHF
abundance: -; d_gene: -; v_gene: TRBV28; j_gene: TRBJ2-1; CDR3nt: TGTGCCAGCAGTTTACATAGCGGCAATGAGCAGTTCTTC; CDR3aa: CASSLHSGNEQFF
abundance: -; d_gene: -; v_gene: TRBV7-9; j_gene: TRBJ2-7; CDR3nt: TGTGCCAGCAGCCCTAGGGGCGGTCCCTACGAGCAGTACTTC; CDR3aa: CASSPRGGPYEQYF
abundance: -; d_gene: -; v_gene: TRBV2; j_gene: TRBJ2-2; CDR3nt: TGTGCCAGCAACCCAAGGGGGGGGGAGCTGTTTTTT; CDR3aa: CASNPRGGELFF
abundance: -; d_gene: -; v_gene: TRBV19; j_gene: TRBJ2-1; CDR3nt: TGTGCCAGTAGTACGAACTACAATGAGCAGTTCTTC; CDR3aa: CASSTNYNEQFF
abundance: -; d_gene: -; v_gene: TRBV7-3; j_gene: TRBJ1-5; CDR3nt: TGTGCCAGCAGCTTTCTGGGAGGGGAGGATCAGCCCCAGCATTTT; CDR3aa: CASSFLGGEDQPQHF
abundance: -; d_gene: -; v_gene: TRBV11-1; j_gene: TRBJ2-4; CDR3nt: TGTGCCAGCAGCTTAAACCTAGCCAAAAACATTCAGTACTTC; CDR3aa: CASSLNLAKNIQYF
abundance: once; d_gene: TRBD2; v_gene: TRBV5-4; j_gene: TRBJ2-1; CDR3nt: TGTGCCAGCAGCTTCTGGACTAGCGGGAAGGATGAGCAGTTCTTC; CDR3aa: CASSFWTSGKDEQFF
abundance: -; d_gene: -; v_gene: TRBV23-1; j_gene: TRBJ1-5; CDR3nt: TGCGCCAGCAGTCAATACCCCCACTACCGGGACACCAATCAGCCCCAGCATTTT; CDR3aa: CASSQYPHYRDTNQPQHF
abundance: once; d_gene: -; v_gene: TRBV7-9; j_gene: TRBJ2-7; CDR3nt: TGTGCCAGCAGCCCAGAGGGTTATCGCTACGAGCAGTACTTC; CDR3aa: CASSPEGYRYEQYF